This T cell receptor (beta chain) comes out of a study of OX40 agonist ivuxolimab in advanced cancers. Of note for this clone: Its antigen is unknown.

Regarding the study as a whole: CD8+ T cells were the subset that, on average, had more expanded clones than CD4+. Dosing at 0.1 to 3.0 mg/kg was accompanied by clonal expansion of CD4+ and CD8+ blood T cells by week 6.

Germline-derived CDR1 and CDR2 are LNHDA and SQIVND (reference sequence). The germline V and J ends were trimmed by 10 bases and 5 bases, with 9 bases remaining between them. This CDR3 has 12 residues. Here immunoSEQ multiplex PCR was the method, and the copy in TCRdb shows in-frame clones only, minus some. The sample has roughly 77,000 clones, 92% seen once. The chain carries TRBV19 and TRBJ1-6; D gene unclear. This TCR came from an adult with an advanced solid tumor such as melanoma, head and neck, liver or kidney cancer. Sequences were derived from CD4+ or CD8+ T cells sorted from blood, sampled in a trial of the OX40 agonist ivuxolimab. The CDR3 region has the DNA TGTGCCACCCGAGCCAATAATTCACCCCTCCACTTT. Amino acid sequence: CATRANNSPLHF.